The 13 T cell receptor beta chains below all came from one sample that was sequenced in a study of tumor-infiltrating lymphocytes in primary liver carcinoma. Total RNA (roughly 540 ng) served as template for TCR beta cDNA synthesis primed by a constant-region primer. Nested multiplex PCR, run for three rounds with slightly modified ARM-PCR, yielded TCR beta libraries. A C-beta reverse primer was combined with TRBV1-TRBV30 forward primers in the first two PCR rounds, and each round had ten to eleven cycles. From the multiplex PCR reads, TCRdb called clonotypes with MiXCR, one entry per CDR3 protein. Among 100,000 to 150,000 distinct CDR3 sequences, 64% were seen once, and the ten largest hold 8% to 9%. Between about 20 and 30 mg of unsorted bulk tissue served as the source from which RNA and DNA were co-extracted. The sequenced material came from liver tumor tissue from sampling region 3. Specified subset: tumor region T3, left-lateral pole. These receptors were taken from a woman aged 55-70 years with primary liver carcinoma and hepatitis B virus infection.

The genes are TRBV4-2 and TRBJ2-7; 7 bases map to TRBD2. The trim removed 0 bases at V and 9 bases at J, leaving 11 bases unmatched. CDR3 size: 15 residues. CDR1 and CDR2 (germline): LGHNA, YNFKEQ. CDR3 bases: TGTGCCAGCAGCCAAGACTCGTGGGGGGGACGGGGGCAGTACTTC. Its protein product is CASSQDSWGGRGQYF.

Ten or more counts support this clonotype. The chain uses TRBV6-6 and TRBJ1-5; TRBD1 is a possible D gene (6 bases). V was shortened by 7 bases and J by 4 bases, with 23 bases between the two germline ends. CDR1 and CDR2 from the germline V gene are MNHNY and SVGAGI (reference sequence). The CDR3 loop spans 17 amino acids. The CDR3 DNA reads TGTGCCAGCACCAAAGCCATTACAGGGTCGCGGAATCAGCCCCAGCATTTT. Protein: CASTKAITGSRNQPQHF.

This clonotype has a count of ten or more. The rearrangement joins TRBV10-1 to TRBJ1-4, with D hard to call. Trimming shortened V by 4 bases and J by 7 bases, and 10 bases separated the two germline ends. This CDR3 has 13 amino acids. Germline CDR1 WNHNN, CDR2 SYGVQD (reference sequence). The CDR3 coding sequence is TGCGCCAGCAGTGTCGGCAGTTCTGAAAAACTGTTTTTT. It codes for CASSVGSSEKLFF.

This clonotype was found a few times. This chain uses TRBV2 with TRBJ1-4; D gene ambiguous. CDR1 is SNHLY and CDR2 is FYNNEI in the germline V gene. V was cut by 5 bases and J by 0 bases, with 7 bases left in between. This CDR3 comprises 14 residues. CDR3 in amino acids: CASSRVSTNEKLFF. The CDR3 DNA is TGTGCCAGCAGTCGAGTATCAACTAATGAAAAACTGTTTTTT. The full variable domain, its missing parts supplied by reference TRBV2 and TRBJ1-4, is EPEVTQTPSHQVTQMGQEVILRCVPISNHLYFYWYRQILGQKVEFLVSFYNNEISEKSEIFDDQFSVERPDGSNFTLKIRSTKLEDSAMYFCASSRVSTNEKLFFGSGTQLSVL.

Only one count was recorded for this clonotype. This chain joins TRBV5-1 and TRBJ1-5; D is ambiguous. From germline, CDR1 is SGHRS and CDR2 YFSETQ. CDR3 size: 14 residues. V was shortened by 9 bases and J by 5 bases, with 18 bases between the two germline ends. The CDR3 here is CAISLAPGDQPQHF. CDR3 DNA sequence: TGCGCCATTAGCTTGGCCCCCGGGGATCAGCCCCAGCATTTT.

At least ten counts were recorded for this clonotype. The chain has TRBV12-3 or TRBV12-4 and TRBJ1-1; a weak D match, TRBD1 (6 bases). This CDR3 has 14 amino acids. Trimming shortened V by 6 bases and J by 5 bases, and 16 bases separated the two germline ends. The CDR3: CASSPRGTGTEAFF. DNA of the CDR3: TGTGCCAGCAGCCCTAGGGGGACGGGGACTGAAGCTTTCTTT.

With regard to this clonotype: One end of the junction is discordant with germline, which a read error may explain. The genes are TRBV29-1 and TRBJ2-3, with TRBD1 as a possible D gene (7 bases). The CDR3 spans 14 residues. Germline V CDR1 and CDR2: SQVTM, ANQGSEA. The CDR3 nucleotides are TGCAGCGGTGCGGGAAGGATCGGGACAGATACACAGTATTTT. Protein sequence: CSGAGRIGTDTQYF.

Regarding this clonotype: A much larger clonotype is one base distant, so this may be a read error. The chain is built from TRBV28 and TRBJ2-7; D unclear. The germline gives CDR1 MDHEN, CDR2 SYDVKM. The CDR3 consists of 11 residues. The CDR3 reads CVSTRAHEQYF. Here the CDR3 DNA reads TGTGTCAGCACCCGAGCCCACGAGCAGTACTTC.

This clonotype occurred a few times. CDR3 residues: CASSFPGLAGFTGELFF. For the CDR3, the DNA is TGTGCCAGCAGTTTCCCGGGACTAGCGGGATTTACGGGGGAGCTGTTTTTT. This sequence joins TRBV2 and TRBJ2-2; TRBD2 agrees at 13 bases. The germline V gene encodes CDR1 SNHLY and CDR2 FYNNEI. Trimming took 5 bases from V and 8 from J; bases not matched to a gene: 11. CDR3 length: 17 amino acids.

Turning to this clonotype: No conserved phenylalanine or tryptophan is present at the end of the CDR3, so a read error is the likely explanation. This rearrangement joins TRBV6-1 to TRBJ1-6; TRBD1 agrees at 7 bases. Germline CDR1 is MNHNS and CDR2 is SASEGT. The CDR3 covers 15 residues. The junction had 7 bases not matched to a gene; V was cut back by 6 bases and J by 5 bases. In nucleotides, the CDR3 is TGTGCCAGCAGGATACAGGGGTCGGATAATTCACCCCTCCACTCT. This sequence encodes CASRIQGSDNSPLHS.

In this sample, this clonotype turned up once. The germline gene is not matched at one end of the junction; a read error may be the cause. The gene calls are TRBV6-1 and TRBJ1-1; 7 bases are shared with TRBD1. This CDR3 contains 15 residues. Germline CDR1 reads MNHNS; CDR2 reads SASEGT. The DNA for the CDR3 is TGTGTCAGCAGCACCCGCAGACAGGGAAAAACTGTAGCTTTCTTT. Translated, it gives CVSSTRRQGKTVAFF.

The CDR3 reads CASNQGGLGSYEQYF. CDR3 coding DNA: TGTGCCAGCAATCAAGGGGGACTCGGCTCCTACGAGCAGTACTTC. The genes are TRBV4-2 and TRBJ2-7; D is perhaps TRBD1 or TRBD2 (6 bases each). V was pared by 7 bases and J by 0 bases, with 16 bases between. The CDR3 sequence is 15 residues long. Germline CDR1 reads LGHNA; CDR2 reads YNFKEQ.

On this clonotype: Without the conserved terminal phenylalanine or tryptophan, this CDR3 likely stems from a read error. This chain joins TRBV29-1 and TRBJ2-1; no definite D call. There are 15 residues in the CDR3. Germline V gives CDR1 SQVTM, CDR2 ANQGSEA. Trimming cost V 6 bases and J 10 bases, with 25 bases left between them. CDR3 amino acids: CSVANLGLGKNEQFL. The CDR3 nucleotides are TGCAGCGTCGCAAACCTGGGGTTGGGTAAGAACGAGCAGTTCTTA.